This record concerns one T cell receptor beta chain sequence. What it binds is unknown. Data came from immunoSEQ multiplex PCR; TCRdb stores just in-frame clones and leaves some out. The repertoire holds roughly 1,800,000 clones, with about 95% as singletons. The data originate from a study of shared clonotypes between healthy human individuals. Study-wide results and limits: A handful of donors showed sharing of approximately 5% of naive CD4 clonotypes.

CD8 cells regarded as naive lacked CD45RO, were positively chosen for CCR7, and omitted terminally differentiated effector memory CD45RA+ cells. The CDR3 totals 16 residues. The J segment lost 5 bases and the V segment lost 4 bases, leaving 10 bases of the junction unmatched. CDR1 is SGHRS and CDR2 is YFSETQ in the germline V gene. This chain joins TRBV5-1 and TRBJ2-7; 12 nucleotides line up with TRBD2. The sequence came from a man aged 18 to 30 in good health. Sequenced input: naive CD8+ T cells sorted from blood. CDR3 sequence reads: CASSPMTSGSSDEQYF. The DNA of the CDR3 is TGCGCCAGCAGCCCTATGACTAGCGGGAGTTCAGACGAGCAGTACTTC.